These 22 T cell receptor beta chains came from one sample sequenced in a study of CD8 T cells in ankylosing spondylitis. General study points: In ankylosing spondylitis blood, a motif of roughly 8 highly homologous TCR beta variants appeared characteristic.

Antigens for these TCRs are unknown. TCRdb re-derived calls from the 5' RACE reads in MiXCR, one entry per CDR3 protein. The repertoire holds about 460,000 distinct CDR3 sequences, with approximately 5% as singletons. Sequencing was performed on blood, either unsorted or a sorted T cell fraction (not recorded which). The origin of the receptors is a male donor with ankylosing spondylitis.

Ten or more counts support this clonotype. The chain is built from TRBV20-1 and TRBJ2-5; tentatively, D is TRBD1 (5 bases). CDR1 and CDR2 from the germline V gene are DFQATT and SNEGSKA (reference sequence). The CDR3 is 15 residues long. V was trimmed by 0 bases and J by 0 bases, leaving 11 bases between them. The CDR3 here is CSAREGGHYQETQYF. In DNA form, the CDR3 reads TGCAGTGCTAGAGAGGGCGGACACTACCAAGAGACCCAGTACTTC.

This clonotype was picked up many times. The rearrangement joins TRBV6-1 to TRBJ1-1; TRBD1 matches 9 bases. The germline V gene has CDR1 MNHNS and CDR2 SASEGT. The CDR3 consists of 16 residues. The V gene end was trimmed by 6 bases and the J gene end by 1 base; junction bases not matched to a gene: 9. CDR3 in amino acids: CASSQYPGQGNTEAFF. CDR3 DNA: TGTGCCAGCAGCCAATACCCGGGACAGGGGAACACTGAAGCTTTCTTT.

This clonotype was observed at least ten times. The chain is built from TRBV7-9 and TRBJ2-4; weak D call: TRBD2 (7 bases). Germline values: CDR1 SEHNR, CDR2 FQNEAQ (reference sequence). CDR3 size: 13 residues. The CDR3 sequence: CATELGGQNIQYF. In DNA, the CDR3 is TGTGCAACCGAGCTCGGGGGGCAGAACATTCAGTACTTC.

This clonotype was seen repeatedly, ten times or more. The chain recombines TRBV5-1 with TRBJ2-1, with 14 bases lining up with TRBD2. CDR3 length equals 17 residues. Trimming cost V 9 bases and J 8 bases; bases outside gene matches: 16. Germline loops: CDR1 SGHRS, CDR2 YFSETQ. CDR3 in amino acids: CATRPGTSGGWYDEQFF. CDR3 coding DNA: TGCGCCACCAGACCCGGGACTAGCGGGGGTTGGTACGATGAGCAGTTCTTC.

This clonotype was counted ten times or more. The V call is TRBV20-1, the J call TRBJ1-1; unclear D gene. Germline CDR1 and CDR2: DFQATT and SNEGSKA (reference sequence). V was clipped by 5 bases and J by 5 bases, with 15 bases between them. This CDR3 is 13 amino acids long. CDR3 bases: TGCAGTGCTTGGATGGATGTATGGACTGAAGCTTTCTTT. Its translation is CSAWMDVWTEAFF.

This clonotype showed up many times. This chain connects TRBV5-1 to TRBJ2-7; TRBD2 matches at 8 bases. The J segment lost 4 bases and the V segment lost 4 bases, leaving 7 bases of the junction unmatched. Germline values: CDR1 SGHRS, CDR2 YFSETQ. CDR3 length: 14 residues. CDR3 protein: CASSPPGLGYEQYF. In DNA, the CDR3 is TGCGCCAGCAGCCCCCCGGGACTAGGGTACGAGCAGTACTTC.

This chain connects TRBV29-1 to TRBJ1-2, with 7 bases matching TRBD1. Trimming removed 6 bases from V and 7 bases from J; junction bases left unmatched: 8. The germline V gene has CDR1 SQVTM and CDR2 ANQGSEA. The CDR3 length is 12 residues. Written as DNA, the CDR3 is TGCAGCGTCGATAGACAGGGCTCTGGCTACACCTTC. Translating it yields CSVDRQGSGYTF.

This clonotype appeared a few times. The rearrangement uses TRBV7-8 and TRBJ2-1; 9 bases fit TRBD2. The length of the CDR3 is 18 residues. The V gene end was trimmed by 1 base and the J gene end by 8 bases; junction bases not matched to a gene: 15. Germline CDR1 is SGHVS and CDR2 is FQNEAQ. CDR3 coding DNA: TGTGCCAGCAGCTTAGTGTTGGCGGGAGGGGGCCCTTTCGATGAGCAGTTCTTC. This encodes CASSLVLAGGGPFDEQFF.

The table lists this clonotype with many counts. The chain has TRBV5-1 and TRBJ2-5; D perhaps matches TRBD2 (5 bases). The CDR3 consists of 13 residues. Per germline, CDR1 SGHRS and CDR2 YFSETQ. The V end lost 3 bases, the J end lost 5 bases, and 11 bases lay between the germline ends. The CDR3 reads CASSSRGHETQYF. CDR3 nucleotide sequence: TGCGCCAGCAGCTCCCGGGGTCATGAGACCCAGTACTTC.

At least ten counts were recorded for this clonotype. The rearrangement joins TRBV21-1 to TRBJ2-2. TRBV21-1 constitutes a pseudogene. The length of the CDR3 is 13 residues. CDR3 in amino acids: CASSKIWTGKLFF. The CDR3 DNA is TGTGCCAGCAGCAAAATATGGACAGGGAAGCTGTTTTTT.

The V and J genes are TRBV7-8 and TRBJ2-7; D gene unclear. Trimming cost V 0 bases and J 2 bases, with 14 bases left between them. CDR1 is SGHVS and CDR2 is FQNEAQ in the germline V gene. The CDR3 has 16 residues. The CDR3 spells CASSLAGRTDPYEQYF. CDR3 nucleotides: TGTGCCAGCAGCTTAGCAGGACGGACCGACCCCTACGAGCAGTACTTC.

At least ten counts were recorded for this clonotype. This chain uses TRBV6-5 with TRBJ2-1, with no clear D. The V and J ends lost 0 bases and 2 bases respectively, with 2 bases between them. Germline V gene lookup returns CDR1 MNHEY and CDR2 SVGAGI. This CDR3 has 13 amino acids. CDR3 in DNA: TGTGCCAGCAGTTACTCACCCTACAATGAGCAGTTCTTC. Its translation: CASSYSPYNEQFF.

This clonotype was counted ten times or more. The rearrangement joins TRBV7-3 to TRBJ2-2; TRBD1 is a possible D gene (5 bases). With 0 bases removed from V and 3 bases from J, the gap between germline ends came to 8 bases. The CDR3 consists of 15 residues. The germline V gene has CDR1 SGHTA and CDR2 FQGTGA. CDR3 sequence reads: CASSLTVQDTGELFF. CDR3 bases: TGTGCCAGCAGCTTAACAGTACAGGACACCGGGGAGCTGTTTTTT.

This clonotype was recorded many times. The J gene is TRBJ1-5, the V gene TRBV4-3; D not certain. Trimming stripped 0 bases from V and 9 bases from J, with 9 bases between. The CDR3 is 13 residues long. From germline, CDR1 is LGHNA and CDR2 YSLEER. CDR3 in amino acids: CASSQDLSGPQHF. The CDR3 region has the DNA TGCGCCAGCAGCCAAGATCTTAGCGGGCCCCAGCATTTT.

The table lists this clonotype with many counts. This chain links TRBV7-3 with TRBJ2-2; no clear D. The germline V gene encodes CDR1 SGHTA and CDR2 FQGTGA. V lost 5 bases, J lost 0 bases, and 7 bases lay in between. CDR3 size: 14 residues. CDR3 nucleotide sequence: TGTGCCAGCAGCCCCCATACGAACACCGGGGAGCTGTTTTTT. It codes for CASSPHTNTGELFF.

The V and J genes are TRBV10-3 and TRBJ1-3; 9 bases map to TRBD1. From germline, CDR1 is ENHRY and CDR2 SYGVKD. J was trimmed by 8 bases and V by 3 bases; bases with no gene match: 2. This CDR3 contains 13 residues. CDR3 nucleotides: TGTGCCATCAGTGAACAGGGGGCTGACACCATATATTTT. Translated, it gives CAISEQGADTIYF.

This clonotype was observed at least ten times. J is TRBJ1-1 and V is TRBV5-5; TRBD1 matches at 8 bases. The CDR3 covers 15 residues. Per germline, CDR1 SGHKS and CDR2 YYEKEE (reference sequence). V shed 3 bases, J shed 3 bases, and the junction held 7 bases outside the gene matches. CDR3 in DNA: TGTGCCAGCAGCTCACGGACAGGGTGGTACACTGAAGCTTTCTTT. Its translation: CASSSRTGWYTEAFF. The full variable domain, in which reference TRBV5-5 and TRBJ1-1 provide the parts outside the CDR3, is DAGVTQSPTHLIKTRGQQVTLRCSPISGHKSVSWYQQVLGQGPQFIFQYYEKEERGRGNFPDRFSARQFPNYSSELNVNALLLGDSALYLCASSSRTGWYTEAFFGQGTRLTVV.

The table lists this clonotype with many counts. V is TRBV28 and J is TRBJ1-1; no clear D. The V gene's germline CDR1 is MDHEN and CDR2 SYDVKM. Trimming removed 3 bases from V and 1 base from J, with 6 bases in between. CDR3 length equals 13 residues. The CDR3 sequence is CASSFMPNTEAFF. The CDR3 DNA is TGTGCCAGCAGTTTCATGCCGAACACTGAAGCTTTCTTT.

On this clonotype: Here the CDR3 omits its conserved ending phenylalanine or tryptophan, so a read error is the likely source. The limits of the CDR3 on the DNA are not certain, so only TCRdb's listed CDR3 is given. The rearrangement uses TRBV27 and TRBJ2-7; TRBD1 reflects the table's D call only, with no check against the DNA. Germline CDR1 is MNHEY and CDR2 is SMNVEV (reference sequence). Both ends counted, the CDR3 spans 12 residues. The CDR3 here is CASSAVGGPTYI.

This clonotype has at least ten counts. The chain joins TRBV5-1 to TRBJ1-2, with unresolved D. The CDR3 spans 15 residues. Germline CDR1 is SGHRS and CDR2 is YFSETQ. The V end lost 3 bases, the J end lost 2 bases, and 14 bases lay between the germline ends. The CDR3 sequence is CASSSGRIPNYGYTF. The DNA for the CDR3 is TGCGCCAGCAGCTCAGGACGGATTCCGAACTATGGCTACACCTTC.

This clonotype was observed many times. J is TRBJ2-7 and V is TRBV5-1, with 8 bases matching TRBD2. The CDR3 length is 15 residues. CDR1 is SGHRS, CDR2 YFSETQ, per germline. With 4 bases clipped from V and 0 bases from J, the junction kept 6 bases outside the gene matches. The CDR3 DNA reads as TGCGCCAGCAGCGCGGGCGGGGGGTACTCCTACGAGCAGTACTTC. It yields the protein CASSAGGGYSYEQYF.

At least ten counts were recorded for this clonotype. The chain carries TRBV30 and TRBJ1-4; D remains ambiguous. CDR1 is GTSNPN, CDR2 SVGIG, per germline (reference sequence). V lost 0 bases, J lost 7 bases, and 12 bases lay in between. This CDR3 has 14 residues. CDR3: CAWSVGSYSEKLFF. Written as DNA, the CDR3 is TGTGCCTGGAGTGTGGGCAGCTACTCTGAAAAACTGTTTTTT.